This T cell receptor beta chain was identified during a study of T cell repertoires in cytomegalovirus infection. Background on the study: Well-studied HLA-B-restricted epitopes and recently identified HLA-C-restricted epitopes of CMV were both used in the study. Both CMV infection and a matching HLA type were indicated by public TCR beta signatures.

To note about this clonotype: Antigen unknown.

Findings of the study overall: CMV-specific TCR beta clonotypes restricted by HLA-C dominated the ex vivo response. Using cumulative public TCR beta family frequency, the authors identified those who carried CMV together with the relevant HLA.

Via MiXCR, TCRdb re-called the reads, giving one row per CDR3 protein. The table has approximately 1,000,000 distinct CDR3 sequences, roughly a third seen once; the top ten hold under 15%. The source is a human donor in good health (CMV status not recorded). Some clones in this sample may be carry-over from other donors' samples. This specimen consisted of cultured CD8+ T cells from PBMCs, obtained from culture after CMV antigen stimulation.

The CDR3 sequence: CASSRGEAFF. CDR3 DNA sequence: TGTGCCAGCAGTCGCGGGGAAGCTTTCTTT. V gene TRBV6-1 combines with J gene TRBJ1-1; D call uncertain. V gave up 5 bases and J gave up 8 bases, with 6 bases separating them. Germline V gene lookup returns CDR1 MNHNS and CDR2 SASEGT. This CDR3 has 10 residues.